The table lists the clone carrying this T cell receptor beta chain with many counts. Germline-derived CDR1 and CDR2 are LGHDT and YNNKEL (reference sequence). Germline trimming cut 4 bases from V and 5 bases from J; bases unmatched to any gene: 8. This CDR3 is 15 amino acids long. A single record per CDR3 protein comes from TCRdb applying MiXCR to the 5' RACE reads. The sample has 35,000 or so distinct CDR3 sequences; more than 3% are singletons. Time point defined: longitudinal time-point 1 (baseline). Unsorted libraries were prepared from 2 million PBMCs that had been stored at -80 C. The source of the sample is a study of neurological immune-mediated disorders.

The chain uses TRBV3-1 and TRBJ1-1, with 9 bases aligning to TRBD1. Sequencing was carried out using PBMCs. The TCR sequence derives from a woman aged 55-69 years with multiple sclerosis. In nucleotides, the CDR3 is TGTGCCAGCAGCCCCAGGGACAGGGCAAGAACTGAAGCTTTCTTT. It yields the protein CASSPRDRARTEAFF.